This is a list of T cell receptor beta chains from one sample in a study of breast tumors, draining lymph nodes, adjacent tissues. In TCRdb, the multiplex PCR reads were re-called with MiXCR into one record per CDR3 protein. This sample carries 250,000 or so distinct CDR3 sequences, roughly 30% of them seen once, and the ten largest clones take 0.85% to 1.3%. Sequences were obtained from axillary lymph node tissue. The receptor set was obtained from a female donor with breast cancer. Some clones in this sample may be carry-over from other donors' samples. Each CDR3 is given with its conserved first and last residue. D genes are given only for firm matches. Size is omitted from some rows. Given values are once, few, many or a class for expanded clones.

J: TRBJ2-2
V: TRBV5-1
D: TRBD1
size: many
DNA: TGCGCCAGCAGCAACGACAGGGTCACCGGGGAGCTGTTTTTT
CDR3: CASSNDRVTGELFF

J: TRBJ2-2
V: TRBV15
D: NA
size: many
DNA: TGTGCCACCAGCAGAGACCCGCCCACGGGGCTTAACACCGGGGAGCTGTTTTTT
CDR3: CATSRDPPTGLNTGELFF

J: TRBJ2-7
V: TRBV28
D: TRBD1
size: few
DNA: TGTGCCAGCAGTTTACAGGGGGCTACGGGAGTGAGGTACGAGCAGTACTTC
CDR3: CASSLQGATGVRYEQYF

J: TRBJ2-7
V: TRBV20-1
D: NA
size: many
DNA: TGCAGTGCTAGAGATTATACAGGGAGCTACGAGCAGTACTTC
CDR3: CSARDYTGSYEQYF

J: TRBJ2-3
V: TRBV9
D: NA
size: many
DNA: TGTGCCAGCAGCGGGACCCAGGGGTATGCAGATACGCAGTATTTT
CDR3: CASSGTQGYADTQYF

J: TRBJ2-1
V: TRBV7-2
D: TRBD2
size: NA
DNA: TGTGCGAGCAGCTTCCCAGGGACTAGCGGGAGCGATGAGCAGTTCTTC
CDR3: CASSFPGTSGSDEQFF

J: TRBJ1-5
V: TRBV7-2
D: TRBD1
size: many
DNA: TGTGCCAGCAGCCCCACGGGGACAGCAAATCAGCCCCAGCATTTT
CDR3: CASSPTGTANQPQHF

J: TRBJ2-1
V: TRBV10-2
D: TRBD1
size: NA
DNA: TGCGCCAGCAGCCGAGGGGGCGAAACCTACAATGAGCAGTTCTTC
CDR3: CASSRGGETYNEQFF

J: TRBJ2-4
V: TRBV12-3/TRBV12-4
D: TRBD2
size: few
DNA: TGTGCCAGCAGCCGGGAGGGGGACATTCAGTACTTC
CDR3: CASSREGDIQYF

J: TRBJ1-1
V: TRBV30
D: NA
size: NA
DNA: TGTGCCTGGAGTGTTCGAACAGACACTGAAGCTTTCTTT
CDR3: CAWSVRTDTEAFF

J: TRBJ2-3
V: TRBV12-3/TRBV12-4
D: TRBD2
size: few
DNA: TGTGCCAGCACCCCGGGGATAGCGGGAGTGAGGAGTGTACCAGATACGCAGTATTTT
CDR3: CASTPGIAGVRSVPDTQYF

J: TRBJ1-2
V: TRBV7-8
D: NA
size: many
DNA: TGTGCCAGCAGCCAGACAAGGAGCTATGGCTACACCTTC
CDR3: CASSQTRSYGYTF

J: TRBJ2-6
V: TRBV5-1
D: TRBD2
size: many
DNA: TGCGCCAGCAGCCGAGCGGGAGTCAGTGGGGCCAACGTCCTGACTTTC
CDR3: CASSRAGVSGANVLTF

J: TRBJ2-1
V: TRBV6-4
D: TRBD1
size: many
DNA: TGTGCCAGCAGTGACCCTGATTATAGCAGGGGGCTCGATGAGCAGTTCTTC
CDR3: CASSDPDYSRGLDEQFF

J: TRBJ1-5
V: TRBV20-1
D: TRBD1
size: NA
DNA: TGCAGTGCTAGAGCGGGGGGACAGGGAGGGATGTGCAATCAGCCCCAGCATTTT
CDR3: CSARAGGQGGMCNQPQHF

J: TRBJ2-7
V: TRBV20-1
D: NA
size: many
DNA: TGCAGTGCTGCCGGTGCCTACGAGCAGTACTTC
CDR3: CSAAGAYEQYF

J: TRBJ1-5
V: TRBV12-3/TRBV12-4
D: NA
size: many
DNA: TGTGCCAGCAGCTTAAATAGCAATCAGCCCCAGCATTTT
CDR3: CASSLNSNQPQHF

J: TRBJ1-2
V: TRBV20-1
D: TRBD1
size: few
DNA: TGCAGTGCTCTGACAGGGGGCGATGGCCACACCTTC
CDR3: CSALTGGDGHTF

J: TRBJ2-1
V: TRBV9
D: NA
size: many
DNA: TGTGCCAGCAGCTGGGGGGGGCGGGAAGTTGGTGAGCAGTTCTTC
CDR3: CASSWGGREVGEQFF

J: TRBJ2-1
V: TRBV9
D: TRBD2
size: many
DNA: TGTGCCAGCAGCGCGGGACTAGCGGGGAGATTGGAGTTCTTC
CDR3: CASSAGLAGRLEFF

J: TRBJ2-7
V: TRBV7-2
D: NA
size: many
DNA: TGTGCCAGCAGCTTCCACTACGAGCAGTACTTC
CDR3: CASSFHYEQYF

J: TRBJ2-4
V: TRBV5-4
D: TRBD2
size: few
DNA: TGTGCCAGCAGCTTGGGGCGGGAGACAAACATTCAGTACTTC
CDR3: CASSLGRETNIQYF

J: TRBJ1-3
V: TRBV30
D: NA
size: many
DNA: TGTGCCTGGAGTGTACTAGAGGGAAACACCATATATTTT
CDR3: CAWSVLEGNTIYF

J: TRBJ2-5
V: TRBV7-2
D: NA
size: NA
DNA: TGTGCCAGCCGCCGAACTAGCGGGACAGGGGCAGAGACCCAGTACTTC
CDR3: CASRRTSGTGAETQYF

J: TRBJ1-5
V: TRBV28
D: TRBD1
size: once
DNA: TGTGCCAGCAGTTTATTACTGGGACAGGGGGGAGGCCAGCCCCAGCATTTT
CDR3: CASSLLLGQGGGQPQHF

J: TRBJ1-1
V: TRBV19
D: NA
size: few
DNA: TGTGCCAGTAGTTCGGCGGGAGCCAAGAACACTGAAGCTTTCTTT
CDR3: CASSSAGAKNTEAFF

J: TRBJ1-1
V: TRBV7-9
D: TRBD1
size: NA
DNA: TGTGCCAGCAGCCTTGGGTTGACAGGGACAACGAACACTGAAGCTTTCTTT
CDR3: CASSLGLTGTTNTEAFF

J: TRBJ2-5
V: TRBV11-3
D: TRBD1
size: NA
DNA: TGTGCCAGCAGCTTGGGACAGGGGATAGGCCAAGAGACCCAGTACTTC
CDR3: CASSLGQGIGQETQYF

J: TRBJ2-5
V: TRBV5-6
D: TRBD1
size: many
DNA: TGTGCCAGCAGCTTGGGACAGGGGGCCCAGTACTTC
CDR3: CASSLGQGAQYF

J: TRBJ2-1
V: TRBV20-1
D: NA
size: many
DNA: TGCAGTGCTAGTGGAGGGAGACGGTTCAATGAGCAGTTCTTC
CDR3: CSASGGRRFNEQFF

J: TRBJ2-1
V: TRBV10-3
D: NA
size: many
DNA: TGTGCCATCAAGAAGGACAGCTCCTACAATGAGCAGTTCTTC
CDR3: CAIKKDSSYNEQFF

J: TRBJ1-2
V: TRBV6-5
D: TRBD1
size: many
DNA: TGTGCCAGCAGTTACTACCTTGGGGACAGAAACTATGGCTACACCTTC
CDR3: CASSYYLGDRNYGYTF

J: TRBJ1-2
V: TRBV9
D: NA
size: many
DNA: TGTGCCAGCAGCGTAGATCCTGGGGATGAGAGGGGCTACACCTTC
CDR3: CASSVDPGDERGYTF

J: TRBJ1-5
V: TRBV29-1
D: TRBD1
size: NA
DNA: TGCAGCGTACAGGGGGCAGCTGAGCATTTT
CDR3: CSVQGAAEHF

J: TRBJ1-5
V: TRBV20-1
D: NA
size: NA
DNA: TGCAGTGCTAGAGGAGCGGGGTGTCGTATTCAGCCCCAGCATTTT
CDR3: CSARGAGCRIQPQHF

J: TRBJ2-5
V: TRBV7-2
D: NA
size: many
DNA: TGTGCCAGCAGCCACGGTGTGGCCTCCCTCCTGGGGACCCAGTACTTC
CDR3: CASSHGVASLLGTQYF

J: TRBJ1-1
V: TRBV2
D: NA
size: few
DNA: TGTGCCAGCAGCCGGAGCGAAAACACTGAAGCTTTCTTT
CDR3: CASSRSENTEAFF

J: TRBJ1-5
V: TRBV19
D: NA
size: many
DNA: TGTGCCAGTAGTTGGGCATCCAACAATCAGCCCCAGCATTTT
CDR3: CASSWASNNQPQHF

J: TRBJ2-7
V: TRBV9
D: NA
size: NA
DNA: TGTGCCAGCAGCGTCCCCGGGAGCTCCTACGAGCAGTACTTC
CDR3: CASSVPGSSYEQYF

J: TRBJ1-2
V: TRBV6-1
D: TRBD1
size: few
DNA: TGTGCCAGCAGTGAATCAGGGGGAATTAACTATGGCTACACCTTC
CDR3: CASSESGGINYGYTF

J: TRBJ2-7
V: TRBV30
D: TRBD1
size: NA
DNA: TGTGCCTGGAGTGTGGACAGGGGTACGAGGGAGCAGTGCTTC
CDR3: CAWSVDRGTREQCF

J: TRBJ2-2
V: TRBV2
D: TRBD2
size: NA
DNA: TGTGCCAGCAGTGAGTTCCGGGGGGAGCTGCTTTTT
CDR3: CASSEFRGELLF

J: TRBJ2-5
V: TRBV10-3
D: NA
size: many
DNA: TGTGCCACCTCAGGGGAAAGAGCGGAGACCCAGTACTTC
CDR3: CATSGERAETQYF

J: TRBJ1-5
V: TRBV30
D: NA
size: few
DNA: TGTGCCTGGAGTCGAGACAATAGCAATCAGCCCCAGCATTTT
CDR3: CAWSRDNSNQPQHF

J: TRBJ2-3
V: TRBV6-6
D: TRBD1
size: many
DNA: TGTGCCAGCAGTTTGACAGGGTCTAGCACAGATACGCAGTATTTT
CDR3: CASSLTGSSTDTQYF

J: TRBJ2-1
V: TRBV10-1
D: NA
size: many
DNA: TGCGCCAGCAGTGTTCAGCGGGTGAGCTCCTACAATGAGCAGTTCTTC
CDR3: CASSVQRVSSYNEQFF

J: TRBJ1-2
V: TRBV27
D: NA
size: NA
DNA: TGTGCCACGGGGGAGAACTATGGCTACACCTTC
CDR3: CATGENYGYTF

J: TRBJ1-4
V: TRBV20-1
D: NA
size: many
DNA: TGCAGTGCTGAAGGGGCAACTAATGAAAAACTGTTTTTT
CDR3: CSAEGATNEKLFF

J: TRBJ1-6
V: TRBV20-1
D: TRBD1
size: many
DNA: TGCAGTGCTAGAGCCGGGACAGGGAATTCACCCCTCCACTTT
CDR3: CSARAGTGNSPLHF

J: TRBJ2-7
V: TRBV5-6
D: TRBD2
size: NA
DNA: TGTGCCAGCAGCAACTCCAGCGGGAGGGCCTCCGAGCAGTACTTC
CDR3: CASSNSSGRASEQYF

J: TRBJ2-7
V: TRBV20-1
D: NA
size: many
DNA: TGCAGTGCCTCCGGGACTGTGAGCTCCTACGAGCAGTACTTC
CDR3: CSASGTVSSYEQYF

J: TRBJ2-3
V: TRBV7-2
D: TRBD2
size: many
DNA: TGTGCCAGCAGCACCGGACTAGCGGGAGCAGATACGCAGTATTTT
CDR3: CASSTGLAGADTQYF